This T cell receptor (beta chain) was documented in a study of shared clonotypes between healthy human individuals. About the research overall: In total, the donors were two women and three men aged 18 to 49. Findings and limits, study-wide: Roughly 5% of naive CD4 clonotypes were common to a handful of donors.

Template for every sorted-subset replicate PCR totaled around 200 ng DNA, roughly 30,000 T cell genomes. Produced via immunoSEQ multiplex PCR; TCRdb's table is partial and in-frame only. The table records more than 1.2 million clones, approximately 98.5% of them present only once. Germline-derived CDR1 and CDR2 are SGDLS and YYNGEE. The CDR3 has 15 amino acids. The trim removed 4 bases at V and 3 bases at J, leaving 6 bases unmatched. In the case of this clone: The target antigen is unknown.

The chain couples TRBV9 to TRBJ1-5, with 8 bases that match TRBD1. The material sequenced was naive CD4+ T cells sorted from blood. Subset: CD45RA+ positively selected. The receptor was derived from a man aged 25 to 40 in good health. The CDR3 DNA is TGTGCCAGCAGCTCAGGGACAGGACTCAATCAGCCCCAGCATTTT. Translated, it gives CASSSGTGLNQPQHF.